This T cell receptor (beta chain) was sequenced in a study of blood T cells in healthy people across ages. For the second PCR, which ran for about 7 to 11 cycles, a sample-barcoded 5' primer and a J-beta primer mix were used. One entry per CDR3 protein results from TCRdb running MiXCR on the 5' RACE reads. Among more than 1,400,000 distinct CDR3 sequences listed, around 39% were seen once. This CDR3 is built from 15 residues. Germline CDR1 MNHNS, CDR2 SASEGT. Trimming removed 7 bases from V and 5 bases from J, with 18 bases in between. Sequencing was performed on blood. The sequence came from a woman between 18 and 29 years old in good health. The rearrangement joins TRBV6-1 to TRBJ1-5; D not certain. This chain's CDR3 is CASTSVGPGDQPQHF. CDR3 in DNA: TGTGCCAGCACCTCGGTGGGCCCCGGGGATCAGCCCCAGCATTTT.